The clone carrying this T cell receptor beta chain was counted ten times or more. Germline lookup yields CDR1 SGHTA and CDR2 FQGNSA. The V end was cut by 2 bases, the J end by 1 base, with 9 bases between. CDR3 size: 15 residues. The sample originates from a study of identical twins' blood T cells. TCRdb re-called the 5' RACE reads with MiXCR, one entry per CDR3 protein. The sample comprises fewer than 450,000 distinct CDR3 sequences, roughly 27% of which are singletons, and about 6% rests with the top ten. The V and J genes are TRBV7-2 and TRBJ1-3; D is undetermined. The specimen sequenced was PBMCs. This receptor was identified in a woman aged 18-55 years in good health. CDR3 loop: CASSLYLSSGNTIYF. The CDR3 DNA reads as TGTGCCAGCAGCTTATACCTCTCGTCTGGAAACACCATATATTTT.